The rows below give T cell receptor beta chains drawn from one sample of a study of cytomegalovirus exposure and HLA in healthy donors. Method: immunoSEQ multiplex PCR; TCRdb's copy keeps in-frame clones and lacks some. The sample gives roughly 180,000 clones, 79% of which show up once; roughly 1.4% is in the top ten. The sequenced sample consisted of PBMCs. The receptors stem from a girl aged 10 to 17 in good health and CMV-seropositive. CDR3s include the opening cysteine and the closing phenylalanine or tryptophan. Each record gives: D gene, J gene, V gene, CDR3 protein. The D gene is left open where the match is weak.

D: .
J: TRBJ1-6
V: TRBV18
CDR3: CASSPDTNSPLHF

D: TRBD2
J: TRBJ2-5
V: TRBV27
CDR3: CASSFSGGEGETQYF

D: TRBD2
J: TRBJ2-2
V: TRBV5-3
CDR3: CARSWGTSGRNTGELFF

D: .
J: TRBJ1-2
V: TRBV21-1
CDR3: CASTGKHGGSNYGYTF

D: .
J: TRBJ2-7
V: TRBV7-7
CDR3: CASSSSRAAGEQYF

D: .
J: TRBJ2-1
V: TRBV27
CDR3: CASSPHFLGDNEQFF

D: .
J: TRBJ1-1
V: TRBV6-5
CDR3: CASRQTVMNTEAFF

D: TRBD1
J: TRBJ1-1
V: TRBV19
CDR3: CASRRDRGTEAFF

D: TRBD2
J: TRBJ2-3
V: TRBV5-4
CDR3: CASSLGGPLAGASTDTQYF

D: .
J: TRBJ1-1
V: TRBV9
CDR3: CASSAPGGNTEAFF

D: TRBD2
J: TRBJ2-3
V: TRBV2
CDR3: CASSEPSGAPDTQYF

D: .
J: TRBJ2-3
V: TRBV7-9
CDR3: CASSHSSGFTDTQYF

D: TRBD1
J: TRBJ1-1
V: TRBV4-1
CDR3: CASSQVGRTGKTEAFF

D: TRBD1
J: TRBJ2-7
V: TRBV4-3
CDR3: CASSQETGHYEQYF

D: .
J: TRBJ1-1
V: TRBV5-5
CDR3: CASSLYPLGDTEAFF

D: TRBD1
J: TRBJ1-2
V: TRBV7-2
CDR3: CASSLGATGEWNYYGYTF

D: .
J: TRBJ1-1
V: TRBV4-1
CDR3: CASSPGQNTEAFF

D: .
J: TRBJ1-6
V: TRBV19
CDR3: CASRPPRGVHLHF

D: .
J: TRBJ1-1
V: TRBV12-5
CDR3: CASGPSVTEAFF

D: .
J: TRBJ1-6
V: TRBV4-3
CDR3: CASSQEGTGFGNSPLHF

D: TRBD1
J: TRBJ2-2
V: TRBV6-4
CDR3: CASSDKDRGGTGELFF

D: TRBD2
J: TRBJ2-7
V: TRBV4-1
CDR3: CASSQKTSGRTYEQYF

D: .
J: TRBJ2-4
V: TRBV11-3
CDR3: CASSSPPWGVKNIQYF

D: .
J: TRBJ1-5
V: TRBV12-5
CDR3: CASGLVVGAGRSNQPQHF

D: .
J: TRBJ1-1
V: TRBV11-2
CDR3: CASSLGGMTEAFF

D: .
J: TRBJ2-5
V: TRBV5-6
CDR3: CASSLGVRETQYF

D: .
J: TRBJ1-2
V: TRBV7-2
CDR3: CASSLGGFYGYTF

D: TRBD1
J: TRBJ1-2
V: TRBV7-2
CDR3: CASSPTGTDYGYTF

D: .
J: TRBJ1-5
V: TRBV10-3
CDR3: CAISDRAIEPQHF

D: .
J: TRBJ2-7
V: TRBV29-1
CDR3: CSVGAEYEQYF

D: TRBD2
J: TRBJ2-3
V: TRBV5-6
CDR3: CASVGVAGADTQYF

D: .
J: TRBJ1-4
V: TRBV19
CDR3: CASSIEAKSTNEKLFF

D: .
J: TRBJ2-7
V: TRBV27
CDR3: CASSRTAASYEQYF

D: .
J: TRBJ2-3
V: TRBV7-2
CDR3: CASSFPGLVSDTQYF

D: .
J: TRBJ1-3
V: TRBV19
CDR3: CASSLANTIYF

D: .
J: TRBJ1-3
V: TRBV5-1
CDR3: CASSLFWGGPGNTIYF

D: TRBD2
J: TRBJ2-3
V: TRBV7-9
CDR3: CASSPGTSLYTDTQYF

D: .
J: TRBJ2-3
V: TRBV11-2
CDR3: CASSRTRGAPDTQYF

D: TRBD1
J: TRBJ1-1
V: TRBV7-9
CDR3: CASSLVGTGEAFF

D: .
J: TRBJ2-2
V: TRBV6-4
CDR3: CASSEGAIPGELFF

D: .
J: TRBJ2-5
V: TRBV28
CDR3: CASSPGGHQETQYF

D: .
J: TRBJ1-1
V: TRBV13
CDR3: CASSLVDRSTEAFF

D: TRBD2
J: TRBJ2-1
V: TRBV19
CDR3: CASSIDAGGPGNEQFF

D: TRBD2
J: TRBJ2-5
V: TRBV4-1
CDR3: CASSQDLRGRQETQYF

D: .
J: TRBJ1-3
V: TRBV6-5
CDR3: CASSSWDSRNTIYF

D: TRBD2
J: TRBJ2-3
V: TRBV6-5
CDR3: CASSYGAGGSTDTQYF